This TCR beta chain was recovered during a study of T cells after yellow fever vaccination. Study-wide background: The SMART-Seq v4 Ultra Low Input method served to prepare the low-cell-number fractions.

Germline loops: CDR1 DFQATT, CDR2 SNEGSKA (reference sequence). Trimming took 5 bases from V and 5 from J, leaving 16 bases between them. The CDR3 sequence is 14 residues long. Production of TCR cDNA was by 5'RACE template switching, which also added a universal primer site and UMIs. TCRdb analysed the 5' RACE reads with MiXCR anew, one entry per CDR3 protein. The data hold 100,000 to 150,000 distinct CDR3 sequences, with under 8% observed a single time. The chain couples TRBV20-1 to TRBJ1-5; D remains ambiguous. This sequence was found in a man between 18 and 35 years old who received the YFV17D yellow fever vaccine. The starting material was CD4+ T cells sorted from PBMCs, obtained about 10 days after the first yellow fever vaccination. CDR3 protein: CSAAGSLGDQPQHF. The CDR3 DNA is TGCAGTGCTGCCGGGTCTCTGGGAGATCAGCCCCAGCATTTT.